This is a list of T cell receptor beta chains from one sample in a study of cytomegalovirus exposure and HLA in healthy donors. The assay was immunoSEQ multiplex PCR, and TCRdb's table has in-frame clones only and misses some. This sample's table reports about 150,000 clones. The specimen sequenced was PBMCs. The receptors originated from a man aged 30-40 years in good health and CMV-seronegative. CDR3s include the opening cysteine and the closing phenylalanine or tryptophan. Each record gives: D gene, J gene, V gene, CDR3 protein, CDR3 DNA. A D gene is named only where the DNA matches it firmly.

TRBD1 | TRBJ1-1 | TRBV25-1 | CASSGGQGTITNTEAFF | TGTGCCAGCAGTGGTGGACAGGGGACCATCACGAACACTGAAGCTTTCTTT
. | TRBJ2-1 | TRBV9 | CASSGWLAWYGQFF | TGTGCCAGCAGCGGGTGGCTAGCTTGGTACGGGCAGTTCTTC
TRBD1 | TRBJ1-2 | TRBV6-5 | CASRPGGRKGYTF | TGTGCCAGCCGACCAGGGGGCAGAAAAGGCTACACCTTC
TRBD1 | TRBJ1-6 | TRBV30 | CAWSLPGTAYPNSPLHF | TGTGCCTGGAGTCTCCCCGGGACAGCCTACCCTAATTCACCCCTCCACTTT
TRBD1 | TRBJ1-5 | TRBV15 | CATSQRDSSVYSNQPQHF | TGTGCCACCAGCCAACGGGACAGTTCTGTCTATAGCAATCAGCCCCAGCATTTT
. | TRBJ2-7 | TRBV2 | CASNTDRHSSYEQYF | TGTGCCAGCAACACAGACAGACACAGTTCCTACGAGCAGTACTTC
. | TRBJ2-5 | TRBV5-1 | CASSSGGGVGGETQYF | TGCGCCAGCAGTTCCGGAGGGGGCGTTGGTGGAGAGACCCAGTACTTC
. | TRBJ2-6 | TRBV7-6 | CASSLRYRAGANVLTF | TGTGCCAGCAGCTTGCGTTACAGGGCTGGGGCCAACGTCCTGACTTTC
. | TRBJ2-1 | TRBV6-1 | CASRAGPRTHNEQFF | TGTGCCAGCAGAGCGGGCCCAAGGACTCACAATGAGCAGTTCTTC
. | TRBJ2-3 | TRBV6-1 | CASSEQASTDTQYF | TGTGCCAGCAGTGAACAGGCTAGCACAGATACGCAGTATTTT
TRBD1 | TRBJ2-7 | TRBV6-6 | CASTGTGFKNEQYF | TGTGCCAGCACGGGGACAGGGTTTAAGAACGAGCAGTACTTC
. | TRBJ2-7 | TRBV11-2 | CASSFTYEQYF | TGTGCCAGCAGCTTCACCTACGAGCAGTACTTC
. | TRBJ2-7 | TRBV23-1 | CASSQTLRAYEQYF | TGCGCCAGCAGTCAAACCCTACGGGCCTACGAGCAGTACTTC
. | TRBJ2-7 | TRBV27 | CASSFSEINYEQYF | TGTGCCAGCAGTTTTAGCGAGATAAACTACGAGCAGTACTTC
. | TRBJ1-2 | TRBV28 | CASDSFPGPGNYGYTF | TGTGCCAGCGATTCTTTCCCCGGACCGGGGAACTATGGCTACACCTTC
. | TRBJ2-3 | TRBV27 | CASSLLRGDTQYF | TGTGCCAGCAGTTTACTACGGGGGGATACGCAGTATTTT
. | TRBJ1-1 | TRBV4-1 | CASSQDAREGAEAFF | TGCGCCAGCAGCCAAGATGCCAGGGAGGGAGCTGAAGCTTTCTTT
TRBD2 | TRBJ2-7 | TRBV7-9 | CASSVFPAGYEQYF | TGTGCCAGCAGTGTTTTTCCAGCGGGATACGAGCAGTACTTC
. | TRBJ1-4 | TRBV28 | CASSLGVRGEKLFF | TGTGCCAGCAGTTTAGGGGTCCGGGGTGAAAAACTGTTTTTT
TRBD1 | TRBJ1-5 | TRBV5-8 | CASSLMGQSFSNQPQHF | TGTGCCAGCAGCTTGATGGGACAGAGCTTTAGCAATCAGCCCCAGCATTTT
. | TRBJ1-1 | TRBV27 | CASSSYDTEAFF | TGTGCCAGCAGTTCCTATGACACTGAAGCTTTCTTT
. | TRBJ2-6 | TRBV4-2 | CASSQDGSRGANVLTF | TGTGCCAGCAGCCAAGACGGGAGTAGAGGGGCCAACGTCCTGACTTTC
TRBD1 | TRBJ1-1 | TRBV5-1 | CASSVDRGAEAFF | TGCGCCAGCAGCGTCGACAGGGGTGCTGAAGCTTTCTTT
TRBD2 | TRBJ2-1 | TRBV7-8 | CASTSGLAGFDEQFF | TGTGCCAGCACCTCAGGACTAGCGGGTTTCGATGAGCAGTTCTTC
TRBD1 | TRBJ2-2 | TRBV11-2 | CASSLALQGSHGELFF | TGTGCCAGCAGCTTAGCCCTACAGGGGTCCCACGGGGAGCTGTTTTTT
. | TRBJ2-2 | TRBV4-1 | CASSPKTRELFF | TGCGCCAGCAGCCCTAAAACCCGGGAGCTGTTTTTT
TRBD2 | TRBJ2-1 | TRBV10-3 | CAISEGTSGGTFF | TGTGCCATCAGTGAGGGGACTAGCGGAGGGACGTTCTTC
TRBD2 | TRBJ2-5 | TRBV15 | CATSRDSGPETQYF | TGTGCCACCAGCAGAGATAGCGGGCCGGAGACCCAGTACTTC
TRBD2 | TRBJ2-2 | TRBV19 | CASSLWTSGRTGELFF | TGTGCCAGTAGTTTATGGACTAGCGGGAGAACCGGGGAGCTGTTTTTT
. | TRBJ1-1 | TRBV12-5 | CASGMQGTWYTEAFF | TGTGCTAGTGGAATGCAGGGGACCTGGTACACTGAAGCTTTCTTT
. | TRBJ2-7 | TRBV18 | CASSQTEGPYEQYF | TGTGCCAGCTCACAAACGGAGGGACCCTACGAGCAGTACTTC
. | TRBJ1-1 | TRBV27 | CASSVAGIMNTEAFF | TGTGCCAGCAGTGTAGCCGGTATCATGAACACTGAAGCTTTCTTT
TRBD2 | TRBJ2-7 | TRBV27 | CASSPDHGLAGGYEQYF | TGTGCCAGCAGTCCCGACCACGGACTAGCGGGAGGCTACGAGCAGTACTTC
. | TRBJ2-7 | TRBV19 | CASSNGKGGEQYF | TGTGCCAGTAGTAACGGGAAAGGTGGAGAGCAGTACTTC
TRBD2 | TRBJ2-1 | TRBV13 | CASSAPGLPYNEQFF | TGTGCCAGCAGCGCGCCGGGACTACCCTACAATGAGCAGTTCTTC
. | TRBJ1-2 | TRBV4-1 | CASSQGQPNGYTF | TGCGCCAGCAGCCAAGGACAGCCCAATGGCTACACCTTC
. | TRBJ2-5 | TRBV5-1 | CASSLQETQYF | TGCGCCAGCAGCCTCCAAGAGACCCAGTACTTC
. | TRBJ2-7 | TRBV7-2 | CASSLVYSPSGGPYEQYF | TGTGCCAGCAGCTTAGTCTACTCCCCAAGCGGAGGGCCCTACGAGCAGTACTTC
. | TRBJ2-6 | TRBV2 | CASNRKPRSGANVLTF | TGTGCCAGCAATAGAAAGCCGCGGTCCGGGGCCAACGTCCTGACTTTC
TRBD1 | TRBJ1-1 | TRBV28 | CASTHDRATLGAFF | TGTGCCAGCACACACGACAGGGCTACTCTTGGGGCTTTCTTT